This record concerns one T cell receptor beta chain sequence. This clonotype was counted at least ten times. Its antigen specificity is not known. Per-nucleotide qualities are absent, and no much larger clonotype sits a single base away. This specimen comes from a study of T cells in Graves' hyperthyroidism and ophthalmopathy (dated by TCRdb to about 2019). For the wider study: Peripheral blood samples were taken at the time of initial diagnosis, prior to any treatment. A discovery cohort of about 100 patients, 43 with Graves' ophthalmopathy and 55 to 60 with stable Graves' hyperthyroidism, was used to find distinguishing TCR V-J signatures. Whether ophthalmopathy could be predicted prospectively was tested in an independent validation cohort made up of roughly 19 hyperthyroidism patients plus 17 patients who later progressed to ophthalmopathy. The approximately 100 discovery patients were randomly divided into training and test sets at a 7:3 ratio. In more than five Graves' hyperthyroidism patients, the study also compared T-cell repertoires from thyroid tissue with T-cell repertoires from blood. Following sampling, methimazole starting at 30 mg daily was given to hyperthyroidism patients, and high-dose intravenous methylprednisolone was given to ophthalmopathy patients. According to the paper, TCR Vbeta CDR3 sequencing was carried out on some 130 peripheral blood samples, which came from fewer than 50 ophthalmopathy, about 75 hyperthyroidism and 17 progressor patients.

In the ophthalmopathy patients, disease was moderately to severely active, with a Clinical Activity Score of 3 or more, a NOSPECS grade of 4 or more, and a duration of less than 3 months. Patients with uncontrolled infections, other autoimmune diseases, pregnancy or lactation were excluded. Diagnoses were based on clinical symptoms, serum thyroxine and TRAb, thyroid ultrasound and orbital computed tomography. PBMCs were separated from 10 ml of fresh peripheral blood using Ficoll-Paque density gradient centrifugation. Total RNA was extracted using Trizol reagent, and RNA quality was assessed on an Agilent 2100 Bioanalyzer. The full study reports these points: Most expanded thyroid clonotypes (frequency above 0.001) were also detected in blood, a finding suggesting that blood repertoires may reflect thyroid immune responses. In validation, progression to ophthalmopathy was predicted by the model with roughly 69% sensitivity and 72% to 85% specificity, a median of approximately 7.1 months before onset. No statistical method was used to fix the sample size in advance, and group allocation was not hidden from the investigators. A 13 V-J signature model separated ophthalmopathy from stable hyperthyroidism, with about 88% sensitivity and around 84% specificity in cross-validation and 80%/75% in testing.

From the cysteine up to the phenylalanine, the CDR3 has a length of 13 residues. Just CDR3 DNA is preserved here, 39 bases in frame from base 1. Trimming takes 2 bases from V and 8 bases from J, and the germline ends sit 10 bases apart. For CDR1 and CDR2, the germline V gene (reference sequence) lists SGHAT and FQDESV. The TCR beta CDR3 regions were amplified from RNA transcripts. The first round of RT-PCR for the TCR CDR3 was performed with the HTBI primer set and the Qiagen OneStep RT-PCR kit. Libraries were constructed in a second round of multiplex PCR, after which size selection and purification were performed. Paired-end sequencing of the libraries was performed with 100 bp reads on an Illumina HiSeq2000. In the original analysis: SOAPnuke was used to process the raw data, with reads discarded if the reads contained adapters or uncalled bases, had a mean Phred below 15, or lacked an exact constant-primer or identifier match. COPE v1.2.5 was used to merge the high-quality paired reads, and each unique nucleotide sequence was defined as a clonotype. MiTCR v1.1 was used to align the clonotypes against IMGT TRBV, TRBD and TRBJ reference segments. Analysis was restricted to V-J combinations with a frequency above 0.0001, which covered 98% to 99.2% of repertoires. The TCS score was defined as the ratio of F50 (clonal expansion) to E x V (chaos), calculated using BLOSUM62-based TCRdist between CDR3 peptides within each V-J. Welch's t-statistics and random forest reduced several hundred V-J features to 10 to 15, which were used in a naive Bayes classifier (R e1071). The public reads were reprocessed in TCRdb via fastp at Q25 and MiXCR, keeping in-frame beta chains. Every distinct CDR3 protein forms one entry, paired with its most common genes and DNA. The authors' filters were not applied to this entry. In this sample the table shows under 500,000 distinct CDR3 sequences, around 15% of which occur a single time. Of the sample, 28% falls within the top ten clones.

The chain couples TRBV11-1 to TRBJ2-4; the D segment could be TRBD2, given 5 matching bases. The TCR was taken from a man in his fifties with Graves' ophthalmopathy. Input material: blood. The nucleotides are TGTGCCAGCAGCTTAACTAGTGGGTACATTCAGTACTTC. Its coded protein is CASSLTSGYIQYF.